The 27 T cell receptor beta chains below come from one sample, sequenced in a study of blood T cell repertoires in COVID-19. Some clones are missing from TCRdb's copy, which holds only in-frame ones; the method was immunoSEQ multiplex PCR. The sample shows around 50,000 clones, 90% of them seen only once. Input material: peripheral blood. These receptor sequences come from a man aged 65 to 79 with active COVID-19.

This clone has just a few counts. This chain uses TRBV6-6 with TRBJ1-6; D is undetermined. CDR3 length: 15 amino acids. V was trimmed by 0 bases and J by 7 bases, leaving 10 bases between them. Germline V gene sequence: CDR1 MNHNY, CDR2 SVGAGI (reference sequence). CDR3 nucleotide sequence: TGTGCCAGCAGTTACTCGGAGGTTGGGAATTCACCCCTCCACTTT. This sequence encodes CASSYSEVGNSPLHF.

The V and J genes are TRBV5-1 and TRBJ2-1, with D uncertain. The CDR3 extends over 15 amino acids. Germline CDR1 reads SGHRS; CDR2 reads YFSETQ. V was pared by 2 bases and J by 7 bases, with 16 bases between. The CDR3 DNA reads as TGCGCCAGCAGCTTCTGGTCGTCAGGCGCGAATGAGCAGTTCTTC. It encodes CASSFWSSGANEQFF.

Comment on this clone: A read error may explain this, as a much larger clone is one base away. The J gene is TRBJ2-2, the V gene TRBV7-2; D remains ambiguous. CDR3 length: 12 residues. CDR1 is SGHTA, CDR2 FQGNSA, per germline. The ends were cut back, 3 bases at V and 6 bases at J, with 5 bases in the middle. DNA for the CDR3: TGTGCCAGCAGCTTTTATCCCGGGGAGCTGTTTTTT. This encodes CASSFYPGELFF.

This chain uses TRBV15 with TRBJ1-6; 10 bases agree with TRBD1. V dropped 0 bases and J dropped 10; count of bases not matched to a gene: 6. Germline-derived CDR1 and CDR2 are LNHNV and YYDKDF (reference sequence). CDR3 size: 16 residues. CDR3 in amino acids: CATSRDLDRGGSPLHF. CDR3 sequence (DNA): TGTGCCACCAGCAGAGATCTGGACAGGGGGGGATCACCCCTCCACTTT.

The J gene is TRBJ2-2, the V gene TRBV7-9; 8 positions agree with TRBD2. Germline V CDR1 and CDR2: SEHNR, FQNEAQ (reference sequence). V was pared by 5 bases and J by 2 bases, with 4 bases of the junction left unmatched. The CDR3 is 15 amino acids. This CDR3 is CASSPAGVNTGELFF. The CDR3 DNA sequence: TGTGCCAGCAGCCCAGCGGGGGTTAACACCGGGGAGCTGTTTTTT.

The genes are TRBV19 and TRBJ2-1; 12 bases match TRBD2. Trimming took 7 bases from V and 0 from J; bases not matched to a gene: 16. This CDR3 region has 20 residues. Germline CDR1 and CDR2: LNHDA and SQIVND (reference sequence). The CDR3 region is CASTPALGLAGHHSYNEQFF. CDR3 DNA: TGTGCCAGTACCCCCGCTTTGGGACTAGCGGGTCATCACTCCTACAATGAGCAGTTCTTC.

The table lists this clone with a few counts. CDR3 amino acids: CASSPGGREEKLFF. DNA of the CDR3: TGTGCCAGCAGTCCCGGCGGGAGAGAGGAAAAACTGTTTTTT. The rearrangement links TRBV28 to TRBJ1-4; no reliable D call. With 5 bases removed from V and 8 bases from J, the gap between germline ends came to 15 bases. The CDR3 runs 14 residues. The germline V gene encodes CDR1 MDHEN and CDR2 SYDVKM. The whole variable domain, remainder taken from reference TRBV28 and TRBJ1-4, is DVKVTQSSRYLVKRTGEKVFLECVQDMDHENMFWYRQDPGLGLRLIYFSYDVKMKEKGDIPEGYSVSREKKERFSLILESASTNQTSMYLCASSPGGREEKLFFGSGTQLSVL.

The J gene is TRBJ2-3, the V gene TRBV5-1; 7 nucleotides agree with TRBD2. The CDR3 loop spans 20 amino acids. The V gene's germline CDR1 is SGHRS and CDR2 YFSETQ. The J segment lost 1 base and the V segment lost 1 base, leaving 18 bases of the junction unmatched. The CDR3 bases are TGCGCCAGCAGCTTGAACTCTGGTAAAGCTAGCGGAAGACGCACAGATACGCAGTATTTT. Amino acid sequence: CASSLNSGKASGRRTDTQYF.

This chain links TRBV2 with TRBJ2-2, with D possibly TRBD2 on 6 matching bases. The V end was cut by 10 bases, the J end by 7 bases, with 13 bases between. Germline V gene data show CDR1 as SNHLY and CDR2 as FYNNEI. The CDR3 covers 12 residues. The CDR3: CATGGVIGELFF. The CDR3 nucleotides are TGTGCCACCGGGGGTGTTATCGGGGAGCTGTTTTTT.

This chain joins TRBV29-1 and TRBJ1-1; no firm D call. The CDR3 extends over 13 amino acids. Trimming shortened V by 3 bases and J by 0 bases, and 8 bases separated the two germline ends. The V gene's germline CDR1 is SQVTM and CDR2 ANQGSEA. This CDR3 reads CSVDTGMNTEAFF. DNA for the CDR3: TGCAGCGTTGACACGGGAATGAACACTGAAGCTTTCTTT. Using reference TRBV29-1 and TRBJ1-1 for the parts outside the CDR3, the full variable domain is SAVISQKPSRDICQRGTSLTIQCQVDSQVTMMFWYRQQPGQSLTLIATANQGSEATYESGFVIDKFPISRPNLTFSTLTVSNMSPEDSSIYLCSVDTGMNTEAFFGQGTRLTVV.

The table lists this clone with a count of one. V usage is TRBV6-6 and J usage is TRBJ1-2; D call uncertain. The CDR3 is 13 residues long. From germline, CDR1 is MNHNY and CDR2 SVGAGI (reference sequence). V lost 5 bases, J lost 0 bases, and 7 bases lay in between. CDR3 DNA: TGTGCCAGCAGTCTCCCGGCTAACTATGGCTACACCTTC. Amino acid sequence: CASSLPANYGYTF.

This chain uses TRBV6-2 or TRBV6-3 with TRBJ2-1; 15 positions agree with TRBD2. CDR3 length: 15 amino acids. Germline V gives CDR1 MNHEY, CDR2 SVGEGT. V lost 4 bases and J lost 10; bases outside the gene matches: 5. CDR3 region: CASSSGTSGRREQFF. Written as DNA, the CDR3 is TGTGCCAGCAGTTCCGGGACTAGCGGGAGGAGGGAGCAGTTCTTC.

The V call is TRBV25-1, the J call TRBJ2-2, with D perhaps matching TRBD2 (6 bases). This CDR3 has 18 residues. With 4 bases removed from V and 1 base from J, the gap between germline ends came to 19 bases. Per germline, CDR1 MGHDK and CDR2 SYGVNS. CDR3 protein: CASSASQGLPLNTGELFF. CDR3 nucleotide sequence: TGTGCCAGCAGTGCCTCCCAGGGACTTCCCTTGAACACCGGGGAGCTGTTTTTT. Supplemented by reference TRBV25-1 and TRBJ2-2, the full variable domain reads EADIYQTPRYLVIGTGKKITLECSQTMGHDKMYWYQQDPGMELHLIHYSYGVNSTEKGDLSSESTVSRIRTEHFPLTLESARPSHTSQYLCASSASQGLPLNTGELFFGEGSRLTVL.

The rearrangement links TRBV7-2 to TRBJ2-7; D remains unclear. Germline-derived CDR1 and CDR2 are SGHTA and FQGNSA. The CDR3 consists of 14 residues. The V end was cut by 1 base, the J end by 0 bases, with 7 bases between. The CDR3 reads CASSLDASSYEQYF. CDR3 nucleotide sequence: TGTGCCAGCAGCTTAGACGCGAGCTCCTACGAGCAGTACTTC.

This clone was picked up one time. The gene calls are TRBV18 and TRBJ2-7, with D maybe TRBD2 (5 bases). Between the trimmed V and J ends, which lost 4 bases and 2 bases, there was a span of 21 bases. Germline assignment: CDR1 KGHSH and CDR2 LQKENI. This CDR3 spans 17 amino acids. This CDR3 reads CASSQGVAGTSTYEQYF. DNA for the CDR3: TGTGCCAGCTCACAGGGAGTGGCAGGAACCTCTACCTACGAGCAGTACTTC.

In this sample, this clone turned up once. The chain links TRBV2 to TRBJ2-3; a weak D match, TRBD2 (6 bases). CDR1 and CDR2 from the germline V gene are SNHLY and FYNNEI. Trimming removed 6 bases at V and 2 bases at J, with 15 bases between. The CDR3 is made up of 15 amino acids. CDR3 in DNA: TGTGCCAGCAGCCCCGGGACTGCTCTCACAGATACGCAGTATTTT. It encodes CASSPGTALTDTQYF.

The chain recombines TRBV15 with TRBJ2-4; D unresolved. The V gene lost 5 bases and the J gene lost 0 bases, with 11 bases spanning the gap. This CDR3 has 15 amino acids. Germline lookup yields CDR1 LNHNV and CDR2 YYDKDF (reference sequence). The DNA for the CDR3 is TGTGCCACCAGCGTTACTTTCAAAGCCAAAAACATTCAGTACTTC. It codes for CATSVTFKAKNIQYF.

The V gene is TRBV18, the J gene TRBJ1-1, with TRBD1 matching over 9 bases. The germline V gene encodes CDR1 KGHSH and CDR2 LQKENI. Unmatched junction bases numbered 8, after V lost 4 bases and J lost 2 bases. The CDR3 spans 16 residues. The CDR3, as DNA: TGTGCCAGCTCACATATTCGACAGGGGGAAAACACTGAAGCTTTCTTT. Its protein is CASSHIRQGENTEAFF.

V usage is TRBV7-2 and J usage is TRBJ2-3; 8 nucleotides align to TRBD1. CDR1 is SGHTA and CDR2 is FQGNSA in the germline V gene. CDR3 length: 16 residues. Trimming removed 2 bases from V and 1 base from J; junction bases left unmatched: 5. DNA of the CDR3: TGTGCCAGCAGCTTATCATGGACAGGGCGCACAGATACGCAGTATTTT. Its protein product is CASSLSWTGRTDTQYF.

CDR3: CASSQAIEQFF. CDR3 DNA: TGTGCCAGTAGTCAGGCCATTGAGCAGTTCTTC. The chain couples TRBV19 to TRBJ2-1; D gene ambiguous. Trimming took off 5 bases at V and 9 bases at J, with 8 bases between the two ends. Germline V CDR1 and CDR2: LNHDA, SQIVND (reference sequence). CDR3 length equals 11 residues. The full variable domain, with the rest looked up from reference TRBV19 and TRBJ2-1, is DGGITQSPKYLFRKEGQNVTLSCEQNLNHDAMYWYRQDPGQGLRLIYYSQIVNDFQKGDIAEGYSVSREKKESFPLTVTSAQKNPTAFYLCASSQAIEQFFGPGTRLTVL.

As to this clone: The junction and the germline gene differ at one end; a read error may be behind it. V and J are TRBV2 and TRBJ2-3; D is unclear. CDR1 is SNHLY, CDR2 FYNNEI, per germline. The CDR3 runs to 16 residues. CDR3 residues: CASREEWQIATDTQYF. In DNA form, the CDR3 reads TGTGCCAGCAGAGAAGAGTGGCAGATTGCCACAGATACGCAGTATTTT. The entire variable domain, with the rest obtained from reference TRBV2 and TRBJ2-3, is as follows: EPEVTQTPSHQVTQMGQEVILRCVPISNHLYFYWYRQILGQKVEFLVSFYNNEISEKSEIFDDQFSVERPDGSNFTLKIRSTKLEDSAMYFCASREEWQIATDTQYFGPGTRLTVL.

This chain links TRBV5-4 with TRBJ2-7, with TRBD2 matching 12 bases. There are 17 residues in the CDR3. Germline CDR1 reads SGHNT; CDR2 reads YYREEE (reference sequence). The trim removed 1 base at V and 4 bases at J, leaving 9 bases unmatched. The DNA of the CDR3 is TGTGCCAGCAGCTTGAGGCGACTAGCGGGAGAGGGGTACGAGCAGTACTTC. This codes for CASSLRRLAGEGYEQYF.

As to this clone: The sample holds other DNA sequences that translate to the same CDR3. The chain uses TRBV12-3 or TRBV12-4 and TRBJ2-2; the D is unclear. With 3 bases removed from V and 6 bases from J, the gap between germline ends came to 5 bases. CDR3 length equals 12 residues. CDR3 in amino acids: CASSFYPGELFF. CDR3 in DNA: TGTGCCAGCAGTTTCTACCCCGGGGAGCTGTTTTTT.

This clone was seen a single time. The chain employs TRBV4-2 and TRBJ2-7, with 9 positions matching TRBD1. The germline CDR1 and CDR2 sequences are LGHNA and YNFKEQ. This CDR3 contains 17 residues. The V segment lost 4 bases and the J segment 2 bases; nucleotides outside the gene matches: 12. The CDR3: CASSPLSRGQGPYEQYF. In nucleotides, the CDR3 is TGTGCCAGCAGCCCCCTGAGCCGGGGACAGGGCCCCTACGAGCAGTACTTC.

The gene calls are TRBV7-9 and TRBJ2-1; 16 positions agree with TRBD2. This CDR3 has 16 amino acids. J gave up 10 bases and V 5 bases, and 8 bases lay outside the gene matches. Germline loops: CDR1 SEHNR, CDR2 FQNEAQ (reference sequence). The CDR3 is CASSPPGTSGRGEQFF. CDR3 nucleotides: TGTGCCAGCAGCCCCCCAGGGACTAGCGGGAGGGGCGAGCAGTTCTTC.

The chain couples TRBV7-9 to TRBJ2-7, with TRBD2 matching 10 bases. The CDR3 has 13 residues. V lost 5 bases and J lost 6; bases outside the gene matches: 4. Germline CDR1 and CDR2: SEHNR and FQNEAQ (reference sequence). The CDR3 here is CASSPGTSVEQYF. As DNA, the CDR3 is TGTGCCAGCAGCCCAGGGACTAGCGTCGAGCAGTACTTC.

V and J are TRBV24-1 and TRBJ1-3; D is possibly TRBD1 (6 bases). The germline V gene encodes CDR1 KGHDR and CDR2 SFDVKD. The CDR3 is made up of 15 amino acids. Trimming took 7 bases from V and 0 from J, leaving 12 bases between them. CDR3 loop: CATRDSSSSGNTIYF. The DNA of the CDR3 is TGTGCCACCAGGGACAGCTCGAGCTCTGGAAACACCATATATTTT.